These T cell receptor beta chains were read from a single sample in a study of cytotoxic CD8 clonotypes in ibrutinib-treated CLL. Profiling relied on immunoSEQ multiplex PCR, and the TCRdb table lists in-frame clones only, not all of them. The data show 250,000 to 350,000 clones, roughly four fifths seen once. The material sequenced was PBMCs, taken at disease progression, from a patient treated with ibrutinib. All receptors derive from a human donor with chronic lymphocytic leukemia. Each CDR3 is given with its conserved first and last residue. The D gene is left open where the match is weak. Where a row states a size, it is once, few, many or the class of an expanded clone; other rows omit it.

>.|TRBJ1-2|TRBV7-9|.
CASSLVGQNYGYTF
TGTGCCAGCAGCTTAGTTGGACAGAACTATGGCTACACCTTC
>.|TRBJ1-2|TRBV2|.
CASSVGTVYGYTF
TGTGCCAGCAGTGTCGGGACCGTCTATGGCTACACCTTC
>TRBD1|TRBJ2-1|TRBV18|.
CASSLRDRSYNEQFF
TGTGCCAGCTCACTCCGGGACAGGTCCTACAATGAGCAGTTCTTC
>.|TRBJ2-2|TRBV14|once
CASSQNRLTNTGELFF
TGTGCCAGCAGCCAAAACAGGCTAACGAACACCGGGGAGCTGTTTTTT
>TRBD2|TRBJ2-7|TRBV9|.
CASSATSSGRFYEQYF
TGTGCCAGCAGCGCCACATCTAGCGGGAGGTTCTACGAGCAGTACTTC
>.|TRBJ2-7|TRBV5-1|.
CASSPEVAGASRIGQYF
TGCGCCAGCAGCCCGGAGGTTGCGGGGGCCTCCCGGATAGGGCAGTACTTC
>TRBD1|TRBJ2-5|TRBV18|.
CASSPRDRVQETQYF
TGTGCCAGCTCACCCCGGGACAGGGTCCAAGAGACCCAGTACTTC
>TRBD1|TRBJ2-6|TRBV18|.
CASSPYRPGTGTGANVLTF
TGTGCCAGCTCACCCTACCGTCCCGGGACAGGGACCGGGGCCAACGTCCTGACTTTC
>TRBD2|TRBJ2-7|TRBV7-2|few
CATGTSGYEQYF
TGTGCTACCGGGACTAGCGGTTACGAGCAGTACTTC
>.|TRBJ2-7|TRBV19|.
CASSKFRAGQTKEQYF
TGTGCCAGTAGTAAATTCCGGGCGGGACAGACTAAAGAGCAGTACTTC
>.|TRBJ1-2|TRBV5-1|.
CATKTMPGDYGYTF
TGCGCCACCAAGACTATGCCAGGGGACTATGGCTACACCTTC
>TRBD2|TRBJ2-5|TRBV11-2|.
CASSLILASQETQYF
TGTGCCAGCAGCTTGATACTAGCGTCCCAAGAGACCCAGTACTTC
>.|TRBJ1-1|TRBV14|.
CASSKNTGMNTEAFF
TGTGCCAGCAGCAAGAATACAGGTATGAACACTGAAGCTTTCTTT
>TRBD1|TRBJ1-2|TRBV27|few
CASSGDRTNYGYTF
TGTGCCAGCAGTGGGGACAGGACTAACTATGGCTACACCTTC
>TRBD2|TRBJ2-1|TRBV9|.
CASSPYPSGGSYNEQFF
TGTGCCAGCAGCCCCTATCCTAGCGGGGGTTCCTACAATGAGCAGTTCTTC
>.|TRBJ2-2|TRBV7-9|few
CASSLDGGPGELFF
TGTGCCAGCAGCTTAGATGGCGGACCCGGGGAGCTGTTTTTT
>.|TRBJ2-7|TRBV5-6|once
CASSHTGTNYEQYF
TGTGCCAGCAGCCATACCGGGACAAACTACGAGCAGTACTTC
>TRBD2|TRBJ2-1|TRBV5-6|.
CASSRYPTTSVYNEQFF
TGTGCCAGCAGCCGCTACCCGACTACTAGCGTGTACAATGAGCAGTTCTTC
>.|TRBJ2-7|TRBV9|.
CASSVSLGPEQYF
TGTGCCAGCAGCGTAAGTCTGGGACCCGAGCAGTACTTC
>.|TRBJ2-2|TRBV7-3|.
CASSLKAGELFF
TGTGCCAGCAGCTTAAAAGCCGGGGAGCTGTTTTTT
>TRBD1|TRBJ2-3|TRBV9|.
CASSVATGQGGADTQYF
TGTGCCAGCAGCGTAGCTACGGGACAGGGCGGCGCAGATACGCAGTATTTT
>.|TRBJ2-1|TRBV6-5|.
CASSYSLGQGNEQFF
TGTGCCAGCAGTTACTCGTTAGGTCAAGGCAATGAGCAGTTCTTC
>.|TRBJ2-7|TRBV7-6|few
CASSPSGRVPYEQYF
TGTGCCAGCAGCCCCAGTGGGCGGGTTCCCTACGAGCAGTACTTC
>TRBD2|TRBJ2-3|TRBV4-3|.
CASSQDSPLAGADSADTQYF
TGCGCCAGCAGCCAAGATAGTCCCCTAGCGGGAGCAGATTCGGCAGATACGCAGTATTTT
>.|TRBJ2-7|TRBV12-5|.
CASGPDLYEQYF
TGTGCTAGTGGCCCCGACCTCTACGAGCAGTACTTC
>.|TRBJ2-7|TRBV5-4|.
CAVGRGQYEQYF
TGTGCCGTGGGGCGGGGGCAGTACGAGCAGTACTTC
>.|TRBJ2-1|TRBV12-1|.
CASSSPRRGSSYNEQFF
TGTGCCAGCAGCTCCCCCCGACGGGGGAGCTCCTACAATGAGCAGTTCTTC
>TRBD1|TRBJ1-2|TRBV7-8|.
CASSFFSTGGVYGYTF
TGTGCCAGCAGCTTTTTTTCGACAGGGGGCGTCTATGGCTACACCTTC
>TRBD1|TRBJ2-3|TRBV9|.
CASSGFGMTGSYMDTQYF
TGTGCCAGCAGCGGTTTCGGAATGACAGGGTCTTATATGGATACGCAGTATTTT
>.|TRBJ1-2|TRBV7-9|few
CASSLWTVGYTF
TGTGCCAGCAGCTTATGGACAGTCGGCTACACCTTC
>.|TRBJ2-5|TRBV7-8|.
CASGRNQETQYF
TGTGCCAGCGGACGGAACCAAGAGACCCAGTACTTC
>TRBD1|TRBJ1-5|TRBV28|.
CASTSGGEQPQHF
TGTGCCAGCACTTCAGGGGGCGAACAGCCCCAGCATTTT
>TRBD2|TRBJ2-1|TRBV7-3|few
CASSSSGLAGYNEQFF
TGTGCCAGCAGCTCGTCCGGACTAGCGGGCTACAATGAGCAGTTCTTC